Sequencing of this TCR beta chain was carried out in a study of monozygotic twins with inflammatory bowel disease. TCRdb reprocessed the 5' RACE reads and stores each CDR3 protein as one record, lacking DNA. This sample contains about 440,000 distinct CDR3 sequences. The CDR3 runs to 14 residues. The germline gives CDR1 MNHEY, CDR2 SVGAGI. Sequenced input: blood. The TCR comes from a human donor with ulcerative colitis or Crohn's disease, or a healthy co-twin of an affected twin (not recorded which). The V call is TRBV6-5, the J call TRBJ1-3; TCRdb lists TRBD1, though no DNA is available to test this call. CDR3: CASSSGTSGNTIYF.